The 10 T cell receptor beta chains reported below all come from one sample, sequenced in a study of blood T cell repertoires in COVID-19. Here immunoSEQ multiplex PCR was the method, and the copy in TCRdb shows in-frame clones only, minus some. Among roughly 400,000 clones, 80% to 90% were seen once, and the ten largest hold 0.9% to 1.2%. Sequencing was performed on PBMCs or T cells enriched from blood (not recorded which). The source of these receptors is a young man who had recovered from COVID-19.

As concerns this clone: In the same sample, other DNA sequences code for this CDR3. The V call is TRBV28, the J call TRBJ2-7, with 9 positions matching TRBD2. CDR3 length equals 13 residues. V shed 6 bases and J 4 bases; nucleotides not matched to a gene: 4. CDR1 is MDHEN, CDR2 SYDVKM, per germline. The CDR3 loop is CASSLGLAYEQYF. The CDR3 DNA reads TGTGCCAGCAGCCTCGGACTAGCGTACGAGCAGTACTTC. The whole variable domain, remainder taken from reference TRBV28 and TRBJ2-7, is DVKVTQSSRYLVKRTGEKVFLECVQDMDHENMFWYRQDPGLGLRLIYFSYDVKMKEKGDIPEGYSVSREKKERFSLILESASTNQTSMYLCASSLGLAYEQYFGPGTRLTVT.

J is TRBJ2-2 and V is TRBV9, with 10 bases aligning to TRBD2. Germline values: CDR1 SGDLS, CDR2 YYNGEE. This CDR3 has 18 amino acids. J gave up 6 bases and V 0 bases, and 11 bases lay outside the gene matches. CDR3 in amino acids: CASSVAPAGTSVAGELFF. The CDR3 coding sequence is TGTGCCAGCAGCGTAGCGCCTGCCGGGACTAGCGTGGCCGGGGAGCTGTTTTTT.

The chain uses TRBV13 and TRBJ1-6, with 9 bases that match TRBD1. The CDR3 length is 16 residues. The germline V gene encodes CDR1 PRHDT and CDR2 FYEKMQ (reference sequence). V lost 1 base and J lost 10; bases outside the gene matches: 8. The CDR3 region is CASSLASGQGESPLHF. For the CDR3, the DNA is TGTGCCAGCAGCTTAGCCTCGGGACAGGGCGAATCACCCCTCCACTTT.

The genes are TRBV12-5 and TRBJ2-2; 12 bases are a match to TRBD2. CDR3 length equals 17 residues. V lost 2 bases, J lost 6 bases, and 7 bases stayed unmatched. Germline-derived CDR1 and CDR2 are LGHNT and FRNRAP. The CDR3 sequence is CASGLLTTSGSAGELFF. In DNA form, the CDR3 reads TGTGCTAGTGGTTTGCTAACGACTAGCGGGAGTGCCGGGGAGCTGTTTTTT.

The chain combines TRBV11-2 with TRBJ1-6; 8 bases fit TRBD1. The germline CDR1 and CDR2 sequences are SGHAT and FQNNGV. The CDR3 totals 14 residues. Losses at the gene ends were 3 bases for V and 7 bases for J; bases not matched to a gene: 2. Here the CDR3 reads CASSLGQVNSPLHF. In DNA form, the CDR3 reads TGTGCCAGCAGCTTGGGACAGGTCAATTCACCCCTCCACTTT.

The chain has TRBV5-6 and TRBJ2-7; 7 bases fit TRBD1. Germline lookup yields CDR1 SGHDT and CDR2 YYEEEE. V shed 2 bases, J shed 4 bases, and the junction held 6 bases outside the gene matches. The CDR3 spans 14 residues. DNA for the CDR3: TGTGCCAGCAGCTTCGGGACAGAATTTTACGAGCAGTACTTC. Translated, it gives CASSFGTEFYEQYF.

This chain connects TRBV7-8 to TRBJ1-6; D call uncertain. Germline assignment: CDR1 SGHVS and CDR2 FQNEAQ. The CDR3 runs 14 residues. The germline V and J ends were trimmed by 5 bases and 7 bases, with 12 bases remaining between them. CDR3 protein: CASSALLGNSPLHF. CDR3 nucleotide sequence: TGTGCCAGCAGCGCCCTTTTGGGCAATTCACCCCTCCACTTT. The whole variable domain, remainder taken from reference TRBV7-8 and TRBJ1-6, is GAGVSQSPRYKVAKRGQDVALRCDPISGHVSLFWYQQALGQGPEFLTYFQNEAQLDKSGLPSDRFFAERPEGSVSTLKIQRTQQEDSAVYLCASSALLGNSPLHFGNGTRLTVT.

The CDR3 DNA sequence: TGCAGCGTGGTGAGTCCCGGGACAGGGGGCTGGTCCTACGAGCAGTACTTC. This codes for CSVVSPGTGGWSYEQYF. This sequence joins TRBV29-1 and TRBJ2-7; 12 bases map to TRBD1. The CDR3 totals 17 residues. The V gene's germline CDR1 is SQVTM and CDR2 ANQGSEA. V was clipped by 6 bases and J by 1 base; unmatched bases: 13.

The J gene is TRBJ1-2, the V gene TRBV6-5; 9 nucleotides match TRBD1. Germline V CDR1 and CDR2: MNHEY, SVGAGI. Trimming removed 8 bases from V and 8 bases from J; junction bases left unmatched: 6. CDR3 length: 12 residues. The CDR3 is CASVGTGRGYTF. The CDR3 DNA reads as TGTGCCAGCGTCGGGACAGGGAGAGGCTACACCTTC.

V is TRBV30 and J is TRBJ1-2; D is unresolved. Germline V lookup: CDR1 GTSNPN, CDR2 SVGIG (reference sequence). The V end was cut by 3 bases, the J end by 0 bases, with 11 bases between. This CDR3 is 14 amino acids long. The CDR3 sequence: CAWREAGANYGYTF. As DNA, the CDR3 is TGTGCCTGGAGAGAAGCCGGGGCTAACTATGGCTACACCTTC.